The 31 T cell receptor beta chains listed next were all sequenced from one sample in a study of early T cells in non-severe SARS-CoV-2 infection. TCRdb reprocessed the 5' RACE reads via MiXCR and lists one record per CDR3 protein. Of about 52,000 distinct CDR3 sequences in the sample, approximately 11% are singletons; the top ten hold roughly 13%. Sample: whole blood. The receptors were gathered from an adult who was a healthcare worker with PCR-confirmed SARS-CoV-2 infection or an uninfected control (not recorded which).

V is TRBV6-2 or TRBV6-3 and J is TRBJ2-7, with D possibly being TRBD2 (5 bases). Germline CDR1 is MNHEY and CDR2 is SVGEGT. Trimming pared 0 bases from V and 2 bases from J, leaving 14 bases between. This CDR3 spans 16 amino acids. CDR3 sequence (DNA): TGTGCCAGCAGTTACTCGACCCCAGCGGCCCCCTACGAGCAGTACTTC. Amino acid sequence: CASSYSTPAAPYEQYF.

This clonotype was found many times. V and J are TRBV27 and TRBJ2-1; no reliable D call. The CDR3 loop spans 16 amino acids. V was shortened by 0 bases and J by 2 bases, with 11 bases between the two germline ends. Germline V gives CDR1 MNHEY, CDR2 SMNVEV (reference sequence). The CDR3 loop reads CASSLSSAGAYNEQFF. The CDR3 DNA sequence: TGTGCCAGCAGTTTATCGTCGGCAGGAGCCTACAATGAGCAGTTCTTC.

This clonotype was recorded many times. The chain links TRBV5-1 to TRBJ2-7; perhaps TRBD2 as D (7 bases). CDR1 is SGHRS and CDR2 is YFSETQ in the germline V gene. Trimming removed 0 bases from V and 5 bases from J, with 12 bases in between. There are 14 residues in the CDR3. CDR3 coding DNA: TGCGCCAGCAGCTTGGCCCTAGGGGGGGACGAGCAGTACTTC. Residues: CASSLALGGDEQYF.

This clonotype was seen repeatedly, ten times or more. The J gene is TRBJ2-1, the V gene TRBV7-9, with D possibly being TRBD2 (7 bases). The V end was cut by 0 bases, the J end by 6 bases, with 15 bases between. This CDR3 has 16 residues. Germline V gene lookup returns CDR1 SEHNR and CDR2 FQNEAQ (reference sequence). The CDR3 sequence: CASSLARGQPFNEQFF. The DNA for the CDR3 is TGTGCCAGCAGCTTAGCGCGGGGGCAGCCCTTCAATGAGCAGTTCTTC.

This clonotype was seen more than once but under ten times. This chain connects TRBV24-1 to TRBJ1-5, with 9 bases lining up with TRBD1. This CDR3 is built from 16 residues. Trimming took 4 bases from V and 4 from J; bases not matched to a gene: 7. The germline gives CDR1 KGHDR, CDR2 SFDVKD. CDR3 in DNA: TGTGCCACCAGTGAAGCCGGGACAGGGCAGAATCAGCCCCAGCATTTT. Translation: CATSEAGTGQNQPQHF.

This clonotype was seen only a few times. The V call is TRBV6-5, the J call TRBJ2-1; the D gene could be TRBD1 or TRBD2 (5 bases each). CDR3 length: 13 amino acids. CDR1 is MNHEY, CDR2 SVGAGI, per germline. V was trimmed by 7 bases and J by 9 bases, leaving 16 bases between them. The CDR3, as DNA: TGTGCCAGCAAACCGGGACCTACACTTGAGCAGTTCTTC. It specifies CASKPGPTLEQFF.

This clonotype has ten or more counts. The chain has TRBV10-3 and TRBJ1-1; tentatively, D is TRBD1 (5 bases). V was trimmed by 3 bases and J by 4 bases, leaving 12 bases between them. This CDR3 contains 14 residues. CDR1 and CDR2 from the germline V gene are ENHRY and SYGVKD. CDR3 sequence reads: CAISDQGRGTEAFF. The CDR3 DNA is TGTGCCATCAGTGATCAGGGTAGAGGCACTGAAGCTTTCTTT.

This clonotype came up many times. This chain joins TRBV14 and TRBJ1-2; D ambiguous. Germline V gives CDR1 SGHDN, CDR2 FVKESK. The CDR3 has 13 residues. V lost 4 bases and J lost 4, with 10 bases in between. CDR3 DNA sequence: TGTGCCAGCAGCCCAAGTGCACTCTATGGCTACACCTTC. Translating it yields CASSPSALYGYTF.

This clonotype was picked up many times. The genes are TRBV7-9 and TRBJ1-6, with D possibly being TRBD1 (6 bases). This CDR3 region has 15 residues. The germline V gene has CDR1 SEHNR and CDR2 FQNEAQ (reference sequence). The germline V and J ends were trimmed by 7 bases and 10 bases, with 20 bases remaining between them. The CDR3 loop is CASTAGQLGLSPLHF. In DNA form, the CDR3 reads TGTGCCAGCACCGCCGGACAGCTGGGTCTCTCACCCCTCCACTTT. Complete variable domain (other parts from reference TRBV7-9 and TRBJ1-6): DTGVSQNPRHKITKRGQNVTFRCDPISEHNRLYWYRQTLGQGPEFLTYFQNEAQLEKSRLLSDRFSAERPKGSFSTLEIQRTEQGDSAMYLCASTAGQLGLSPLHFGNGTRLTVT.

J is TRBJ2-5 and V is TRBV7-9; maybe TRBD2 (5 bases). The V gene's germline CDR1 is SEHNR and CDR2 FQNEAQ (reference sequence). V was shortened by 5 bases and J by 5 bases, with 15 bases between the two germline ends. The CDR3 length is 14 residues. The CDR3 DNA reads as TGTGCCAGCAGCCCCACAGCCCGCGGGGAGACCCAGTACTTC. Translated, it gives CASSPTARGETQYF.

This clonotype was detected ten times or more. J is TRBJ2-6 and V is TRBV19; 10 nucleotides match TRBD2. Germline CDR1 and CDR2: LNHDA and SQIVND (reference sequence). Losses at the gene ends were 4 bases for V and 1 base for J; bases not matched to a gene: 1. The CDR3 extends over 16 amino acids. The CDR3 DNA is TGTGCCAGTAGTACGACTAGCGGGTCTGGGGCCAACGTCCTGACTTTC. Translation: CASSTTSGSGANVLTF.

This clonotype was seen a handful of times. The gene calls are TRBV6-5 and TRBJ1-2; D perhaps matches TRBD1 (6 bases). The V and J ends lost 5 bases and 6 bases respectively, with 19 bases between them. CDR1 is MNHEY and CDR2 is SVGAGI in the germline V gene. The CDR3 contains 15 residues. The CDR3 sequence is CASSQQGRRLDGYTF. The CDR3 nucleotides are TGTGCCAGCAGTCAACAGGGAAGACGATTGGATGGCTACACCTTC.

Of note for this clonotype: Possible read error: a much larger clone is one base away. The J gene is TRBJ2-1, the V gene TRBV12-3 or TRBV12-4; 11 bases fit TRBD1. V shed 5 bases, J shed 7 bases, and the junction held 7 bases outside the gene matches. The CDR3 is 15 amino acids. DNA of the CDR3: TGTGCCAGCAGTCCATGGGGACAGGGGGAGAATGAGCAGTTCTTC. This sequence encodes CASSPWGQGENEQFF.

This clonotype came up many times. V usage is TRBV2 and J usage is TRBJ1-2; no clear D. V gave up 8 bases and J gave up 4 bases, with 14 bases separating them. CDR1 is SNHLY and CDR2 is FYNNEI in the germline V gene. The CDR3 loop spans 13 amino acids. The CDR3 sequence is CASLGPEGYGYTF. The CDR3 region has the DNA TGTGCCAGCTTAGGACCGGAGGGCTATGGCTACACCTTC.

This clonotype appeared a single time. The chain employs TRBV20-1 and TRBJ1-1; a possible D gene is TRBD1 (5 bases). The length of the CDR3 is 13 residues. Germline loops: CDR1 DFQATT, CDR2 SNEGSKA (reference sequence). The CDR3, as DNA: TGCAGAGCCCCCCGGGACGGGTACACTGAAGCTTTCTTT. Translated, it gives CRAPRDGYTEAFF.

This clonotype was detected many times. The rearrangement joins TRBV20-1 to TRBJ1-5; D gene uncertain. CDR1 is DFQATT and CDR2 is SNEGSKA in the germline V gene (reference sequence). CDR3 length: 13 residues. V was shortened by 6 bases and J by 3 bases, with 12 bases between the two germline ends. The CDR3 nucleotides read TGCAGTGCGGAAGCAGACCCCAATCAGCCCCAGCATTTT. Translating gives CSAEADPNQPQHF.

This clonotype was detected a few times. This rearrangement joins TRBV9 to TRBJ2-2; weak D call: TRBD1 (5 bases). Germline CDR1 SGDLS, CDR2 YYNGEE. CDR3 length: 15 residues. The V and J ends lost 4 bases and 0 bases respectively, with 10 bases between them. The CDR3 protein is CASSLTATNTGELFF. The CDR3 region has the DNA TGTGCCAGCAGCTTGACAGCTACGAACACCGGGGAGCTGTTTTTT.

As regards this clonotype: Being one base from a much bigger clone, this may be a read error. The CDR3 nucleotides are TGCAGTGCTAACGATAGGGTTATCGGCACTGAAGCTTCCTTT. Protein: CSANDRVIGTEASF. The J gene is TRBJ1-1, the V gene TRBV20-1; D is unclear. CDR1 and CDR2 from the germline V gene are DFQATT and SNEGSKA (reference sequence). The CDR3 has 14 residues.

This clonotype was counted at least ten times. V usage is TRBV7-8 and J usage is TRBJ2-1; TRBD2 agrees at 9 bases. The CDR3 loop spans 19 amino acids. V shed 7 bases and J 0 bases; nucleotides not matched to a gene: 16. Germline lookup yields CDR1 SGHVS and CDR2 FQNEAQ. The CDR3 sequence is CASTGSWREGQSSYNEQFF. DNA of the CDR3: TGTGCCAGCACAGGATCCTGGCGGGAGGGCCAAAGCTCCTACAATGAGCAGTTCTTC.

This rearrangement joins TRBV6-2 or TRBV6-3 to TRBJ1-4, with D perhaps matching TRBD1 (5 bases). CDR1 is MNHEY and CDR2 is SVGEGT in the germline V gene. The CDR3 totals 13 residues. Trimming removed 10 bases at V and 8 bases at J, with 17 bases between. The CDR3 here is CATSEAGSEKLFF. Here the CDR3 DNA reads TGTGCCACCTCCGAGGCAGGGTCCGAAAAACTGTTTTTT.

This chain connects TRBV21-1 to TRBJ1-2; TRBD1 is taken as the D call from the table, unchecked against the DNA. TRBV21-1 is flagged as a pseudogene. The CDR3 sequence is 17 residues long. Here the CDR3 DNA reads TGTGCCAGCAGCTGTCCCGGGACAGGGATATATTGGAATGGCTACACCTTC. As protein: CASSCPGTGIYWNGYTF.

This clonotype was found many times. This chain uses TRBV20-1 with TRBJ1-2; D perhaps matches TRBD1 (6 bases). Per the germline V gene, CDR1 is DFQATT and CDR2 is SNEGSKA (reference sequence). The ends were cut back, 0 bases at V and 1 base at J, with 15 bases in the middle. This CDR3 has 16 amino acids. This CDR3 reads CSAREQGTSFNYGYTF. CDR3 coding DNA: TGCAGTGCTAGAGAGCAAGGGACATCTTTTAACTATGGCTACACCTTC.

This clonotype was observed a single time. V and J are TRBV29-1 and TRBJ2-7, with TRBD2 matching 7 bases. J lost 4 bases, V lost 6 bases, and 15 bases had no gene match. Germline V gene sequence: CDR1 SQVTM, CDR2 ANQGSEA. This CDR3 spans 15 amino acids. The CDR3 is CSVSRSGGGGYEQYF. As DNA, the CDR3 is TGCAGCGTCAGCCGTTCGGGGGGAGGAGGGTACGAGCAGTACTTC.

This clonotype was picked up many times. The chain is built from TRBV20-1 and TRBJ1-6; D call uncertain. Germline assignment: CDR1 DFQATT and CDR2 SNEGSKA (reference sequence). Trimming cost V 2 bases and J 6 bases, with 8 bases left between them. The CDR3 sequence is 13 residues long. CDR3 coding DNA: TGCAGTGCTAGACCCAGGACTAATTCACCCCTCCACTTT. This translates into CSARPRTNSPLHF.

There are many counts of this clonotype. This sequence joins TRBV11-3 and TRBJ2-1; weak D call: TRBD1 (6 bases). There are 13 residues in the CDR3. Per germline, CDR1 SGHNT and CDR2 YENEEA. Trimming cost V 5 bases and J 5 bases, with 10 bases left between them. As DNA, the CDR3 is TGTGCCAGCAGCCTTGGACAGCACAATGAGCAGTTCTTC. Its protein is CASSLGQHNEQFF. Combining the CDR3 with reference TRBV11-3 and TRBJ2-1 gives the whole variable domain EAGVVQSPRYKIIEKKQPVAFWCNPISGHNTLYWYLQNLGQGPELLIRYENEEAVDDSQLPKDRFSAERLKGVDSTLKIQPAELGDSAVYLCASSLGQHNEQFFGPGTRLTVL.

This clonotype was detected many times. The chain combines TRBV20-1 with TRBJ2-7; D call uncertain. The CDR3 loop spans 12 amino acids. Germline CDR1 DFQATT, CDR2 SNEGSKA (reference sequence). Between the trimmed V and J ends, which lost 7 bases and 5 bases, there was a span of 15 bases. The CDR3 coding sequence is TGCAGTGATCTAATGGGGTCGAACGAGCAGTACTTC. It encodes CSDLMGSNEQYF.

This clonotype was seen at least ten times. The J gene is TRBJ2-3, the V gene TRBV5-4; D perhaps matches TRBD1 (5 bases). CDR1 SGHNT and CDR2 YYREEE come from the germline V gene (reference sequence). The CDR3 has 16 amino acids. Trimming pared 0 bases from V and 3 bases from J, leaving 14 bases between. The CDR3 sequence is CASSLGSGFITDTQYF. For the CDR3, the DNA is TGTGCCAGCAGCTTGGGTTCAGGGTTTATTACAGATACGCAGTATTTT.

The gene calls are TRBV5-1 and TRBJ2-2, with D hard to call. The CDR3 runs 12 residues. Trimming stripped 4 bases from V and 6 bases from J, with 7 bases between. The germline V gene has CDR1 SGHRS and CDR2 YFSETQ. The CDR3 loop reads CASSEQPGELFF. The CDR3 DNA sequence: TGCGCCAGCAGCGAACAGCCCGGGGAGCTGTTTTTT. Based on the CDR3 plus reference TRBV5-1 and TRBJ2-2, the full variable domain is KAGVTQTPRYLIKTRGQQVTLSCSPISGHRSVSWYQQTPGQGLQFLFEYFSETQRNKGNFPGRFSGRQFSNSRSEMNVSTLELGDSALYLCASSEQPGELFFGEGSRLTVL.

This clonotype was seen a handful of times. V gene TRBV18 combines with J gene TRBJ2-5; D gene uncertain. Per germline, CDR1 KGHSH and CDR2 LQKENI. The CDR3 has 13 residues. V lost 3 bases to trimming and J lost 7 bases, with 12 bases between them. The CDR3: CASSPSLKGTQYF. CDR3 DNA: TGTGCCAGCTCACCGAGCCTAAAGGGGACCCAGTACTTC.

This clonotype was detected ten times or more. This chain uses TRBV28 with TRBJ1-6; the D gene is possibly TRBD1 (5 bases). The germline CDR1 and CDR2 sequences are MDHEN and SYDVKM. V lost 11 bases and J 6 bases, leaving 32 bases between the germline ends. The CDR3 consists of 19 residues. The CDR3 here is CAAKNPGLMNLESNSPLHF. CDR3 sequence (DNA): TGTGCCGCTAAAAATCCGGGACTAATGAACCTTGAAAGTAATTCACCCCTCCACTTT.

This clonotype was picked up many times. The gene calls are TRBV11-2 and TRBJ1-1; 8 nucleotides line up with TRBD1. V was clipped by 2 bases and J by 1 base; unmatched bases: 3. Germline assignment: CDR1 SGHAT and CDR2 FQNNGV. This CDR3 region has 15 residues. CDR3 DNA: TGTGCCAGCAGCTTACAGGGGGCGCGGAACACTGAAGCTTTCTTT. This sequence encodes CASSLQGARNTEAFF. Full variable domain (outside the CDR3, taken from reference TRBV11-2 and TRBJ1-1): EAGVAQSPRYKIIEKRQSVAFWCNPISGHATLYWYQQILGQGPKLLIQFQNNGVVDDSQLPKDRFSAERLKGVDSTLKIQPAKLEDSAVYLCASSLQGARNTEAFFGQGTRLTVV.